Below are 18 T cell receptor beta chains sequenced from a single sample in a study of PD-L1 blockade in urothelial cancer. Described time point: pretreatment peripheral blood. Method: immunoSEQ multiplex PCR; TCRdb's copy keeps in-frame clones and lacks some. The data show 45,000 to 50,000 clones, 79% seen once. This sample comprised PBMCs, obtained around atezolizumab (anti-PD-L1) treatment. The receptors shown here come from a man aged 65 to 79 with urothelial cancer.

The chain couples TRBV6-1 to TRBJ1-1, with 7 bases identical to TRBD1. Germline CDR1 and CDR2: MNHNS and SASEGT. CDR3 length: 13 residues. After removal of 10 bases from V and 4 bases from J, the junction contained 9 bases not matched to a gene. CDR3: CATRGQISTEAFF. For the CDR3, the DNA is TGTGCCACCAGGGGACAGATTTCCACTGAAGCTTTCTTT.

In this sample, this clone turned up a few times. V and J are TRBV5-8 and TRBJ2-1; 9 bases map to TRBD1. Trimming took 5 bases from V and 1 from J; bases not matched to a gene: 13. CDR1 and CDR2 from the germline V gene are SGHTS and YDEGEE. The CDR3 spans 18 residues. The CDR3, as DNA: TGTGCCAGCAGTGCTTGGGCTGGGACAGGGAATTCCTACAATGAGCAGTTCTTC. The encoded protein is CASSAWAGTGNSYNEQFF.

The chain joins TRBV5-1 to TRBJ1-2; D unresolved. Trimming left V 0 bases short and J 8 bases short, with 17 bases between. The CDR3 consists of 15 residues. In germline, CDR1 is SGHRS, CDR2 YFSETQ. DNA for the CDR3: TGCGCCAGCAGCTTGGGGGAGTCGCTGGGGTCGGGCTACACCTTC. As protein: CASSLGESLGSGYTF.

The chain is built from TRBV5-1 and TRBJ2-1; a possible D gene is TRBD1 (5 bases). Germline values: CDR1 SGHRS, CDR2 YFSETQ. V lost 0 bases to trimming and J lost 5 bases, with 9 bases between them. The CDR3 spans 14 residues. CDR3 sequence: CASSLVQGNNEQFF. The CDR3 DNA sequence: TGCGCCAGCAGCTTGGTGCAGGGTAACAATGAGCAGTTCTTC.

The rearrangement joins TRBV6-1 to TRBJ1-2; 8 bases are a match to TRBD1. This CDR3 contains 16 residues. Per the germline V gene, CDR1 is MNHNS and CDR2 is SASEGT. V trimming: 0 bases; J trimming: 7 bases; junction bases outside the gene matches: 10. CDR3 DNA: TGTGCCAGCAGTGAAGCACTAACAGGGGGAGAGAGTGGCTACACCTTC. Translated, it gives CASSEALTGGESGYTF.

CDR3 protein: CASSLAQGSTGELFF. In DNA form, the CDR3 reads TGCGCCAGCAGCTTGGCTCAGGGGTCCACCGGGGAGCTGTTTTTT. This chain connects TRBV5-1 to TRBJ2-2; the D gene is possibly TRBD1 (6 bases). Per germline, CDR1 SGHRS and CDR2 YFSETQ. Trimming shortened V by 0 bases and J by 4 bases, and 10 bases separated the two germline ends. The CDR3 runs 15 residues.

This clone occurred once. CDR3 amino acids: CASSTGQANTGELFF. The CDR3 bases are TGCGCCAGCAGCACCGGACAGGCCAACACCGGGGAGCTGTTTTTT. The chain uses TRBV5-1 and TRBJ2-2; 7 bases match TRBD1. This CDR3 contains 15 residues. The V and J ends lost 4 bases and 2 bases, in that order; junction bases with no gene match: 5. Germline loops: CDR1 SGHRS, CDR2 YFSETQ.

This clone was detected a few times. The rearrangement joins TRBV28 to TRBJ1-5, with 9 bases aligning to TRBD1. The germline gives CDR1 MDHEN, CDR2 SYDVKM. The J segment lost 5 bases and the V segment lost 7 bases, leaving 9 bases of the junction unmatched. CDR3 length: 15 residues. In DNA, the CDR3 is TGTGCCAGCAACTTCCGGGACAGGGAGCATCAGCCCCAGCATTTT. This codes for CASNFRDREHQPQHF.

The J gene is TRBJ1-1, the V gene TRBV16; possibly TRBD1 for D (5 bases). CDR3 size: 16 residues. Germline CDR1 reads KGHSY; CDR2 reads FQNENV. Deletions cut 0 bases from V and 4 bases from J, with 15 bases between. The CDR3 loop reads CASSQSGGTVGTEAFF. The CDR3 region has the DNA TGTGCCAGCAGCCAATCAGGAGGGACGGTGGGCACTGAAGCTTTCTTT. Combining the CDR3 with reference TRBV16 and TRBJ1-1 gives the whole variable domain GEEVAQTPKHLVRGEGQKAKLYCAPIKGHSYVFWYQQVLKNEFKFLISFQNENVFDETGMPKERFSAKCLPNSPCSLEIQATKLEDSAVYFCASSQSGGTVGTEAFFGQGTRLTVV.

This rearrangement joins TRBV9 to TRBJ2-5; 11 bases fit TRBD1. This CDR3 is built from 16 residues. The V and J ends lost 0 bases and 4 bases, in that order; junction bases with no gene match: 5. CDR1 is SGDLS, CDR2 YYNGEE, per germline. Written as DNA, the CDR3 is TGTGCCAGCAGCGTAGAGGGGACAGGGGGACGAGAGACCCAGTACTTC. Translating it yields CASSVEGTGGRETQYF.

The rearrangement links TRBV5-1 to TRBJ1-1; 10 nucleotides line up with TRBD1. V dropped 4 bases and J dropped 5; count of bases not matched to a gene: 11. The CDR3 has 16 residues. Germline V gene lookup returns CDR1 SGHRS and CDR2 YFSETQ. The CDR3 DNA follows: TGCGCCAGCAGCGGGGTTGGGACAGGGGCGCGGACTGAAGCTTTCTTT. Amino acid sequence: CASSGVGTGARTEAFF.

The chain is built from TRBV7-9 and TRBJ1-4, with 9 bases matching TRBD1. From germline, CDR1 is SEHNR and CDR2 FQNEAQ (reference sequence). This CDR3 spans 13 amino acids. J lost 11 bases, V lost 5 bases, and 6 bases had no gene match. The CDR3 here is CASSPLTGGKLFF. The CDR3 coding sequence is TGTGCCAGCAGCCCTCTGACAGGGGGGAAACTGTTTTTT.

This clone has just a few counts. For the CDR3, the DNA is TGTGCCAGCAGCTTAACAGTCTCCCCTAGCACAGATACGCAGTATTTT. Translated: CASSLTVSPSTDTQYF. The chain combines TRBV5-6 with TRBJ2-3; D ambiguous. The length of the CDR3 is 16 residues. Germline CDR1 is SGHDT and CDR2 is YYEEEE. Trimming took off 2 bases at V and 0 bases at J, with 13 bases between the two ends.

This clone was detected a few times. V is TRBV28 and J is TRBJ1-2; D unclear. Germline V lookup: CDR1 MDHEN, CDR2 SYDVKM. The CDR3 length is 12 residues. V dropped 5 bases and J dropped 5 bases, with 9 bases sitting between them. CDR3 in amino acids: CASSPRDYGYTF. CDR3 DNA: TGTGCCAGCAGTCCCCGAGATTATGGCTACACCTTC.

The CDR3 protein is CASSQVTGWGNTIYF. For the CDR3, the DNA is TGTGCCAGCAGCCAAGTAACGGGGTGGGGAAACACCATATATTTT. This rearrangement joins TRBV5-5 to TRBJ1-3, with D uncertain. Germline-derived CDR1 and CDR2 are SGHKS and YYEKEE (reference sequence). The CDR3 runs 15 residues. Trimming shortened V by 4 bases and J by 4 bases, and 15 bases separated the two germline ends.

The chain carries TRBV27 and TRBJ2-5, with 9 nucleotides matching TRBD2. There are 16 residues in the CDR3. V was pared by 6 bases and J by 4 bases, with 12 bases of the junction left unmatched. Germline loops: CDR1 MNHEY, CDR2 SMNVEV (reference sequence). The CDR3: CASSPRWAGGRETQYF. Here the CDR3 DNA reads TGTGCCAGCAGCCCAAGGTGGGCGGGAGGGCGAGAGACCCAGTACTTC.

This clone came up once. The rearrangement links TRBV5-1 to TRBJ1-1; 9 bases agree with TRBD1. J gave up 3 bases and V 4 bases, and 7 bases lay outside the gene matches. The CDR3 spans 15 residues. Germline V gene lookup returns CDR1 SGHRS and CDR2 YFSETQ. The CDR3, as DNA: TGCGCCAGCAGCGGGGGGGGACAGGGCCACACTGAAGCTTTCTTT. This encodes CASSGGGQGHTEAFF.

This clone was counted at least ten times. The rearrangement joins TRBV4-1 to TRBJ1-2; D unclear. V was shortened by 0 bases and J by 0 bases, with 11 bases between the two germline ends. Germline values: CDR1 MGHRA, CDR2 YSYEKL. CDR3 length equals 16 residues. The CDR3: CASSQDRGEANYGYTF. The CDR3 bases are TGCGCCAGCAGCCAAGATCGTGGGGAGGCTAACTATGGCTACACCTTC.